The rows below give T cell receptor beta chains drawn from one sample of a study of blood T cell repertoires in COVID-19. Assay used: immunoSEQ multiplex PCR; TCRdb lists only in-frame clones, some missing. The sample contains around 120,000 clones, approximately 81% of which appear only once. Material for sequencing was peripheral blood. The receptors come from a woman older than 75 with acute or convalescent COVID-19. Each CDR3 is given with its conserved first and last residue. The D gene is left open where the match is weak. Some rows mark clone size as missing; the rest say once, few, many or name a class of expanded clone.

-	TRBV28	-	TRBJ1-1	TGTGCCAGCAGTTTACTCCTCCCGGGTAACACTGAAGCTTTCTTT	CASSLLLPGNTEAFF
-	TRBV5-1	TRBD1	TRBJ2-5	TGCGCCAGCGGACCGACAGGGGGCGCCGGTGAGACCCAGTACTTC	CASGPTGGAGETQYF
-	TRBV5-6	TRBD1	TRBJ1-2	TGTGCCAGCAGACAGACAGGGGATGCCTATGGCTACACCTTC	CASRQTGDAYGYTF
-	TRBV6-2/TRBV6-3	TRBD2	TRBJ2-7	TGTGCCAGCAGCCAACCGGGACTAGCCGCCTACGAGCAGTACTTC	CASSQPGLAAYEQYF
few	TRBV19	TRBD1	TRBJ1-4	TGTGCCAGTAGTATTGGAGACAGGGAAGGCGAAAAACTGTTTTTT	CASSIGDREGEKLFF
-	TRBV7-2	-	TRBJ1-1	TGTGCCAGCAGCCAAGCGGGCCGGGACACTGAAGCTTTCTTT	CASSQAGRDTEAFF
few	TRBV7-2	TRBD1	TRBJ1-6	TGTGCCAGCAGCCTCGGGACAGGGGTTCAGTCACCCCTCCACTTT	CASSLGTGVQSPLHF
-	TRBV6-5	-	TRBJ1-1	TGTGCCAGCTTCCGTACATACACTGAAGCTTTCTTT	CASFRTYTEAFF
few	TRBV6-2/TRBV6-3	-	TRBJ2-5	TGTGCCAGCAGTTATCGGGCCTCCCAGGGGGAGACCCAGTACTTC	CASSYRASQGETQYF
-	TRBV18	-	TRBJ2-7	TGTGCCAGCTCACCCCCGATGGGGGGCTCCTACGAGCAGTACTTC	CASSPPMGGSYEQYF
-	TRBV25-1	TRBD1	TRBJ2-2	TGTGCCAGCAGGGAACAGGGGGGCGGCGACACCGGGGAGCTGTTTTTT	CASREQGGGDTGELFF
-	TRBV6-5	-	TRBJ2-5	TGTGCCAGCAGTTACCCAGGGTCCGAGACCCAGTACTTC	CASSYPGSETQYF
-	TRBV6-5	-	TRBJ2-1	TGTGCCAGCAGTTCACCAAAGGGGTACAATGAGCAGTTCTTC	CASSSPKGYNEQFF
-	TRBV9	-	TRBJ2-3	TGTGCCTCTGGCGGGCAGAGAGCAACAGATACGCAGTATTTT	CASGGQRATDTQYF
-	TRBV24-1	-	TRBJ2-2	TGTGCCACCAGTTCGTCAGGGTACACCGGGGAGCTGTTTTTT	CATSSSGYTGELFF
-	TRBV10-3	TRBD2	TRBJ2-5	TGTGCCATCAGTGAGTCTGATAGCGGGAGGGCCCGAGAGACCCAGTACTTC	CAISESDSGRARETQYF
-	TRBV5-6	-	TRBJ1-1	TGTGCCAGCAGCTCAGGGGCCACTGAAGCTTTCTTT	CASSSGATEAFF
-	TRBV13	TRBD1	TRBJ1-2	TGTGCCAGCAGCTCATCCCGACAGGGTGCTGGCTACACCTTC	CASSSSRQGAGYTF
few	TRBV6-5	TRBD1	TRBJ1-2	TGTGCCAGCAGCAGACAGGGCCATGACTATGGCTACACCTTC	CASSRQGHDYGYTF
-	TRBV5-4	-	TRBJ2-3	TGTGCCAGCAGCCTAGGAGCCCCCCACACAGATACGCAGTATTTT	CASSLGAPHTDTQYF
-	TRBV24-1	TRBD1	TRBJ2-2	TGTGCCACCGGATCCGGGACAGGAGATACCGGGGAGCTGTTTTTT	CATGSGTGDTGELFF
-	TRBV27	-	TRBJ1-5	TGTGCCAGCAGGCTGGGGCTAAATCAGCCCCAGCATTTT	CASRLGLNQPQHF
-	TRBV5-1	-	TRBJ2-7	TGCGCCAGCAGCTTGGGTTCGGGGTTTGGCGAGCAGTACTTC	CASSLGSGFGEQYF
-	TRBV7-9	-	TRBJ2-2	TGTGCCAGCAGCTTTCAGAGCGGCGGGGAGCTGTTTTTT	CASSFQSGGELFF
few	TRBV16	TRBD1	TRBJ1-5	TGTGCCAGCAGCCAGGGACAGGGTTTATCAGGGCCCCAGCATTTT	CASSQGQGLSGPQHF
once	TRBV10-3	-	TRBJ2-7	TGTGCCATCAGCGCCGGGAGTCCATCCTACGAGCAGTACTTC	CAISAGSPSYEQYF
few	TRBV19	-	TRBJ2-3	TGTGCCAGTAGTATAGGGGCTAGCACAGATACGCAGTATTTT	CASSIGASTDTQYF
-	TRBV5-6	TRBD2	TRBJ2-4	TGTGCCAGCAGTTATAGCGGGGGGCGGAAGAACATTCAGTACTTC	CASSYSGGRKNIQYF
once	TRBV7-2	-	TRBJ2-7	TGTGCCAGCAGCAAAAACAGGGGGGGCGAGCAGTACTTC	CASSKNRGGEQYF
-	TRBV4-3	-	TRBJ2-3	TGCGCCAGCAGCCCGAAACAACTACAAGGAGATACGCAGTATTTT	CASSPKQLQGDTQYF
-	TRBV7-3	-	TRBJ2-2	TGTGCCAGCAGCTTAAGTAGCGGACTAAACACCGGGGAGCTGTTTTTT	CASSLSSGLNTGELFF
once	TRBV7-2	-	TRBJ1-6	TGTGCCAGCAGCTTAGATCAGGGGAGGGACAATTCACCCCTCCACTTT	CASSLDQGRDNSPLHF